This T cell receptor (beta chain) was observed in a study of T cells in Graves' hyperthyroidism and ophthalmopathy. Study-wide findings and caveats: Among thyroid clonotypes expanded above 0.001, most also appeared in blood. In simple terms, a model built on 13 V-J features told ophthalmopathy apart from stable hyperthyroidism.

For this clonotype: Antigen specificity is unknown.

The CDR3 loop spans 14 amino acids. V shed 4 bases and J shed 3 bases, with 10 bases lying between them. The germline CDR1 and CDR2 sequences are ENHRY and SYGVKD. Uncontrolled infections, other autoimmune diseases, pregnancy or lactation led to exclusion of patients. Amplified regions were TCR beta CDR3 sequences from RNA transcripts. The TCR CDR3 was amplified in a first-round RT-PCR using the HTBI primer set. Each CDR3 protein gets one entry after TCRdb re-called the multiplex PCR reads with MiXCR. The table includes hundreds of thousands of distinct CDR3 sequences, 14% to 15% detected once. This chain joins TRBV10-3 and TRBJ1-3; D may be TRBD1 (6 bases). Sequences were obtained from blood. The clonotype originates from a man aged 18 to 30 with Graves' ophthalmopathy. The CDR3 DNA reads TGTGCCATCAGTGCCTGGACAGTTGGAAACACCATATATTTT. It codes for CAISAWTVGNTIYF.